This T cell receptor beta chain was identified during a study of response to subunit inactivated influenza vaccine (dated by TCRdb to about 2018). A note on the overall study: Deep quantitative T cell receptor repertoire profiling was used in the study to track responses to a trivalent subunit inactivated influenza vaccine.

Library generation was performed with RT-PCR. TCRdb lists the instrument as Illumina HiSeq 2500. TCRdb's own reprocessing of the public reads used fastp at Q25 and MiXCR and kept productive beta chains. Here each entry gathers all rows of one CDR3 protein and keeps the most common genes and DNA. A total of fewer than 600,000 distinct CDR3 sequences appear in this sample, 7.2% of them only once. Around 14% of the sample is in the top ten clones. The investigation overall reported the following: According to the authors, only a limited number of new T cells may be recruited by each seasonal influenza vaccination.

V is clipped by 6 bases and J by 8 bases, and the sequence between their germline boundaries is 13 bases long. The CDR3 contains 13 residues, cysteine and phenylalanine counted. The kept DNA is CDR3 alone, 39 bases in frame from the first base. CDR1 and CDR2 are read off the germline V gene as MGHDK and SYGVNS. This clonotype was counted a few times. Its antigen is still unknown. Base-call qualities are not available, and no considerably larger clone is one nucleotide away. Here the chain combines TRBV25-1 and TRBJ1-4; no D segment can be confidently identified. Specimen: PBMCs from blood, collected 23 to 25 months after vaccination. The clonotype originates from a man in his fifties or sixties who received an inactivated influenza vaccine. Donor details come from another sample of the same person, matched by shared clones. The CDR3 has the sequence CASSPQLGEKLFF. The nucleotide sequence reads TGTGCCAGCAGCCCTCAACTCGGGGAAAAACTGTTTTTT.